This T cell receptor (beta chain) was sequenced in a study of shared clonotypes between healthy human individuals. Some clones are missing from TCRdb's copy, which holds only in-frame ones; the method was immunoSEQ multiplex PCR. The sample consists of 2 million or so clones, 85% to 95% of them appearing once. Trimming shortened V by 9 bases and J by 1 base, and 18 bases separated the two germline ends. There are 16 residues in the CDR3. CDR1 and CDR2 from the germline V gene are ENHRY and SYGVKD. The sample holds one count of this clone. What was sequenced was naive CD4+ T cells sorted from blood. Sample subset: CD45RA+ positively selected. The V gene is TRBV10-3, the J gene TRBJ2-2, with D perhaps matching TRBD1 (5 bases). The source of this sequence is a man aged 18 to 29 in good health. This CDR3 reads CAMRQSQGLNTGELFF. The CDR3 DNA follows: TGTGCCATGCGACAGTCCCAAGGGCTGAACACCGGGGAGCTGTTTTTT.